The sample holds a few counts of the clone carrying this T cell receptor (beta chain). Its antigen is still unknown. The data were obtained in a study of early T cells in non-severe SARS-CoV-2 infection. At the level of the study: Bulk RNA from unsorted whole blood was sequenced; chains were unpaired.

Study-wide findings and caveats: Anti-spike CD8 responses were favored by VDJdb matching, which missed private and CD4 specificities.

Unique molecular identifiers (one per individual cDNA molecule) were attached. TCRdb processed the 5' RACE reads anew with MiXCR; each CDR3 protein has one entry. The sample has fewer than 85,000 distinct CDR3 sequences, about 14% seen once. Sequenced material: whole blood, taken at baseline. The sequence derives from an adult who was a healthcare worker with PCR-confirmed SARS-CoV-2 infection or an uninfected control (not recorded which).

CDR3 loop: CASSLSGRAYEQYF. CDR3 DNA sequence: TGTGCCAGCAGTTTGTCCGGGCGCGCCTACGAGCAGTACTTC. The V gene is TRBV28, the J gene TRBJ2-7; D gene ambiguous. Trimming removed 3 bases from V and 2 bases from J, with 11 bases in between. Germline CDR1 MDHEN, CDR2 SYDVKM. This CDR3 has 14 amino acids.